The 18 T cell receptor beta chains below were found in one sample sequenced in a study of lymphopenia after photon versus proton radiotherapy. Only in-frame clones appear in the TCRdb table, and some are missing; sequencing was by immunoSEQ multiplex PCR. The table has over 50,000 clones, approximately 86% seen once. This specimen consisted of peripheral blood, obtained from a patient treated with photon-based radiotherapy. Every receptor here comes from a man aged 40-55 years with gastric cancer.

The chain combines TRBV18 with TRBJ1-1, with TRBD1 matching 7 bases. The junction had 5 bases not matched to a gene; V was cut back by 3 bases and J by 1 base. Germline V gives CDR1 KGHSH, CDR2 LQKENI. The CDR3 has 15 amino acids. CDR3 coding DNA: TGTGCCAGCTCACCTAGACAGGGAACGAACACTGAAGCTTTCTTT. It is translated as CASSPRQGTNTEAFF.

V gene TRBV7-2 combines with J gene TRBJ2-1; D is undetermined. CDR1 SGHTA and CDR2 FQGNSA come from the germline V gene. Trimming left V 1 base short and J 3 bases short, with 7 bases between. The CDR3 is 14 residues long. The CDR3 bases are TGTGCCAGCAGCTTAGGGACCGTCTACAATGAGCAGTTCTTC. The encoded protein is CASSLGTVYNEQFF.

This clone has just one count. V usage is TRBV7-2 and J usage is TRBJ2-5, with 14 bases identical to TRBD2. Germline trimming cut 1 base from V and 4 bases from J; bases unmatched to any gene: 2. This CDR3 has 16 residues. The V gene's germline CDR1 is SGHTA and CDR2 FQGNSA. DNA for the CDR3: TGTGCCAGCAGCTTAGGGACTAGCGGGGGGTTAGAGACCCAGTACTTC. Protein sequence: CASSLGTSGGLETQYF. Complete variable domain (other parts from reference TRBV7-2 and TRBJ2-5): GAGVSQSPSNKVTEKGKDVELRCDPISGHTALYWYRQSLGQGLEFLIYFQGNSAPDKSGLPSDRFSAERTGGSVSTLTIQRTQQEDSAVYLCASSLGTSGGLETQYFGPGTRLLVL.

This clone has just one count. This chain links TRBV7-2 with TRBJ1-2; D perhaps matches TRBD1 (6 bases). Germline CDR1 is SGHTA and CDR2 is FQGNSA. Trimming shortened V by 1 base and J by 4 bases, and 16 bases separated the two germline ends. CDR3 size: 16 residues. The CDR3 DNA follows: TGTGCCAGCAGCTTAGACTTTTGGGGGCTAAGCTATGGCTACACCTTC. Its translation: CASSLDFWGLSYGYTF.

This chain joins TRBV20-1 and TRBJ2-1; maybe TRBD2 (6 bases). V was cut by 5 bases and J by 8 bases, with 10 bases left in between. Germline V CDR1 and CDR2: DFQATT, SNEGSKA (reference sequence). The CDR3 is 11 amino acids. CDR3 sequence reads: CSAVGTHEQFF. Here the CDR3 DNA reads TGCAGTGCTGTCGGGACTCATGAGCAGTTCTTC.

This chain connects TRBV19 to TRBJ2-7; 8 nucleotides agree with TRBD1. Unmatched junction bases numbered 7, after V lost 3 bases and J lost 3 bases. CDR3 size: 15 residues. The germline V gene has CDR1 LNHDA and CDR2 SQIVND (reference sequence). The CDR3 sequence is CASSIRRQGNYEQYF. The DNA of the CDR3 is TGTGCCAGTAGTATTCGAAGACAGGGGAACTACGAGCAGTACTTC.

A few counts support this clone. The chain couples TRBV5-5 to TRBJ1-6; 8 bases align to TRBD1. This CDR3 spans 15 amino acids. Trimming took 0 bases from V and 10 from J; bases not matched to a gene: 6. Germline V lookup: CDR1 SGHKS, CDR2 YYEKEE (reference sequence). CDR3 nucleotides: TGTGCCAGCAGCTTGGGCAGGGGGCTTCAGTCACCCCTCCACTTT. Translation: CASSLGRGLQSPLHF.

Only one count was recorded for this clone. The chain recombines TRBV15 with TRBJ1-3, with D maybe TRBD1 (5 bases). Looked up from germline, CDR1 is LNHNV and CDR2 is YYDKDF (reference sequence). This CDR3 region has 17 residues. Trimming took 5 bases from V and 2 from J, leaving 19 bases between them. CDR3 nucleotide sequence: TGTGCCACCAGCTCACGCTTCCGTGTAGGGGCTGGAAACACCATATATTTT. It encodes CATSSRFRVGAGNTIYF.

As regards this clone: Other DNA sequences in the same sample also yield this CDR3. The rearrangement joins TRBV7-9 to TRBJ2-2, with D perhaps given as TRBD1 or TRBD2 (6 bases each). The germline V gene encodes CDR1 SEHNR and CDR2 FQNEAQ (reference sequence). V was clipped by 1 base and J by 3 bases, with 12 bases between them. CDR3 length equals 16 residues. DNA for the CDR3: TGTGCCAGCAGCTTAGTCGGGGGCGCGTACACCGGGGAGCTGTTTTTT. Its translation: CASSLVGGAYTGELFF. The entire variable domain, with the rest obtained from reference TRBV7-9 and TRBJ2-2, is as follows: DTGVSQNPRHKITKRGQNVTFRCDPISEHNRLYWYRQTLGQGPEFLTYFQNEAQLEKSRLLSDRFSAERPKGSFSTLEIQRTEQGDSAMYLCASSLVGGAYTGELFFGEGSRLTVL.

This chain uses TRBV5-8 with TRBJ2-7; 9 bases line up with TRBD1. Trimming removed 5 bases from V and 0 bases from J; junction bases left unmatched: 9. The CDR3 has 16 residues. In germline, CDR1 is SGHTS, CDR2 YDEGEE. The DNA for the CDR3 is TGTGCCAGCAGGGGACAGGGAGGCCCCAGCTCCTACGAGCAGTACTTC. This gives the protein CASRGQGGPSSYEQYF.

This rearrangement joins TRBV2 to TRBJ1-4; 10 bases are shared with TRBD1. V was pared by 3 bases and J by 5 bases, with 6 bases of the junction left unmatched. The CDR3 covers 16 residues. Germline-derived CDR1 and CDR2 are SNHLY and FYNNEI. In nucleotides, the CDR3 is TGTGCCAGCAGTGATTGGTTGGGACAGGGGAATGAAAAACTGTTTTTT. Residues: CASSDWLGQGNEKLFF.

J is TRBJ1-2 and V is TRBV14; a weak D match, TRBD1 (5 bases). Germline CDR1 SGHDN, CDR2 FVKESK. This CDR3 is 15 amino acids long. V was shortened by 0 bases and J by 5 bases, with 13 bases between the two germline ends. For the CDR3, the DNA is TGTGCCAGCAGCCAAGAACGAGGGGAGGGATATGGCTACACCTTC. Protein product: CASSQERGEGYGYTF.

The genes are TRBV18 and TRBJ1-3; no clear D gene. The CDR3 loop spans 13 amino acids. Trimming took 0 bases from V and 7 from J, leaving 7 bases between them. CDR1 and CDR2 from the germline V gene are KGHSH and LQKENI. CDR3 loop: CASSPPMGNTIYF. The CDR3 DNA sequence: TGTGCCAGCTCACCACCGATGGGGAACACCATATATTTT.

The chain joins TRBV27 to TRBJ2-1; TRBD2 might be the D (5 bases). V was trimmed by 2 bases and J by 8 bases, leaving 10 bases between them. The CDR3 runs to 13 residues. The germline gives CDR1 MNHEY, CDR2 SMNVEV (reference sequence). This CDR3 reads CASSLVPSHEQFF. The CDR3 DNA sequence: TGTGCCAGCAGTTTAGTCCCTAGCCATGAGCAGTTCTTC.

The chain combines TRBV9 with TRBJ1-2, with TRBD1 identical over 8 bases. V was clipped by 4 bases and J by 4 bases; unmatched bases: 12. CDR1 is SGDLS and CDR2 is YYNGEE in the germline V gene. The CDR3 covers 16 residues. The CDR3 loop is CASSPGQGAESYGYTF. The CDR3 bases are TGTGCCAGCAGCCCCGGACAGGGAGCTGAGAGCTATGGCTACACCTTC.

The rearrangement joins TRBV27 to TRBJ1-1, with 7 bases that match TRBD1. CDR1 and CDR2 from the germline V gene are MNHEY and SMNVEV (reference sequence). With 4 bases clipped from V and 0 bases from J, the junction kept 2 bases outside the gene matches. This CDR3 spans 14 amino acids. The CDR3 nucleotides read TGTGCCAGCAGTTCCAGGGGGTTGAACACTGAAGCTTTCTTT. This translates into CASSSRGLNTEAFF.

A note on this clone: An end of the junction differs from the germline gene, which may be a read error. V usage is TRBV7-7 and J usage is TRBJ2-5; TRBD2 aligns across 16 bases. Germline CDR1 is SSHAT and CDR2 is FNYEAQ (reference sequence). The CDR3 is made up of 16 amino acids. The CDR3 spells CASSPGTSGGAETQYF. CDR3 in DNA: TGTGCTAGCAGCCCCGGGACTAGCGGGGGGGCGGAGACCCAGTACTTC.

V usage is TRBV19 and J usage is TRBJ1-5; D may be TRBD1 (5 bases). The CDR3 has 15 residues. Trimming cost V 7 bases and J 5 bases, with 18 bases left between them. Germline CDR1 LNHDA, CDR2 SQIVND (reference sequence). For the CDR3, the DNA is TGTGCCAGTAACCCGGGGACCCCGGGGCATCAGCCCCAGCATTTT. It yields the protein CASNPGTPGHQPQHF.